This T cell receptor (beta chain) was recovered during a study of identical twins (dated by TCRdb to the mid-2010s). Regarding the complete study: The study deep-sequenced TCR alpha and beta repertoires from monozygotic twins, unrelated adults of various ages and cord blood to test whether fetal clonotypes persist. Replicate twin experiments were performed at different times using different library preparation protocols to rule out contamination. General findings and caveats noted by the study authors: Excess twin sharing in beta out-of-frame sequences was weaker because fewer shared sequences lowered the signal-to-noise ratio. Because the same donors could not be followed over many years, conclusions were based on cross-sectional statistical analysis. In monozygotic twins, recombination models systematically underestimated out-of-frame TCR alpha sharing, but the models matched the sharing seen between unrelated individuals. Compared with coincidental sharing between unrelated individuals, out-of-frame TCR alpha sequences shared between twins showed an excess of sequences with low generation probability. Fewer insertions were carried by abundant cord blood beta clonotypes; a weaker similar trend was observed in young adult naive repertoires, while no such trend was observed in memory repertoires. Zero-insertion analyses could be partly confounded by invariant T cells such as MAIT and iNKT, though diverse VJ usage argued against such confounding for most clonotypes.

This clonotype has a handful of counts. Its specific antigen is unknown. There are no base qualities to consult, and no much larger clone falls within one base. The CDR3 measures 18 amino acids from cysteine to phenylalanine. The kept DNA is CDR3 alone, 54 bases in frame from the first base. Ends trimmed: V by 7 bases, J by 0 bases; bases unmatched to a gene: 20. From the germline V gene, CDR1 is SQVTM and CDR2 is ANQGSEA. Every donor in the study was a healthy Caucasian. Three pairs of female monozygotic twins, all aged about 18 to 29 years, made up the twin cohort. The RNA used for TCR libraries was isolated from peripheral blood mononuclear cells. The library was produced with 5' RACE. Reads for this sample came from an Illumina HiSeq 2000. Template switching introduced a universal primer binding site; the final cDNA contained a unique molecular identifier, enabling accurate counting of TCR cDNA molecules. Specific primers in the conserved constant-segment region were used to synthesize first-strand cDNA for the TCR alpha and beta chains. To control for contamination, every cDNA library was double barcoded, receiving both a SMART-Mk sample barcode and Illumina barcodes. TruSeq adapter sequences and Illumina sample barcodes were added in two successive PCR steps. Sequencing of the TCR alpha and beta cDNA libraries was done on the Illumina HiSeq platform using custom primers. The authors' analysis ran thus. Unique molecular identifiers were extracted from raw reads with MiGEC, and CDR3 positions were determined with MiXCR. For each individual, recombination models were inferred using an EM algorithm with the repgenHMM and IGoR tools. Shared clonotypes were analyzed with the tcR package in R, and sharing was normalized by the product of cloneset sizes. To study raw recombination without the effects of thymic and clonal selection, out-of-frame nonproductive sequences were analyzed. Starting from the raw public reads, TCRdb applied fastp trimming at Q25, assembled clones with MiXCR and retained in-frame beta chains. Entries are consolidated by CDR3 protein sequence, retaining the most common genes and DNA. These V and J calls derive from TCRdb rather than the authors' analysis. For this sample there are hundreds of thousands of distinct CDR3 sequences; about 9.4% appear just once. Jointly, the top ten make up 0.8% to 1% of the sample.

The sample was also reused in another study, on yellow fever vaccine responses in identical twins. The second study's authors report: According to the authors, in identical twins the way T cells responded to vaccination appeared partly convergent and partly personalized. In identical twins, the study followed T cell clones that responded to the vaccine with precision.

This receptor was obtained from a woman aged 18-35 years in good health. Recombination connected TRBV29-1 to TRBJ1-1, with TRBD1 identical over 7 junction bases. Input material: PBMCs. The DNA is as follows: TGCAGCGCGTTCCTACAGGGGTCCAGATATGTTTTGAACACTGAAGCTTTCTTT. This yields the protein CSAFLQGSRYVLNTEAFF.